This T cell receptor (beta chain) stems from a study of blood T cell repertoires in COVID-19 (dated by TCRdb to the early 2020s). With regard to the full study: Samples covering the acute and convalescent phases of COVID-19 were provided by collaborators in the United States, Italy and Spain. The prospective study material was composed of cDNA or gDNA derived from T cells, B-cell-depleted T cells, or PBMCs. The dataset comprised deeply sampled blood TCRbeta repertoires from subjects exposed to, actively infected with, or recovered from COVID-19. A freely available public database, intended as a resource for researchers studying the immune response to SARS-CoV-2, is where the repertoires were released. Samples were obtained from the ongoing ImmuneRACE study (first 160 participants) and from over 1,000 subjects provided by 6 global collaborators. Nearly every sample came with metadata listing a de-identified subject ID, COVID-19 status, age in years and sex. Where available, HLA class I and class II types were obtained from metadata supplied by the sample provider rather than from assay-based typing.

Turning to this clone: Its antigen remains undetermined. Nothing much larger sits one base from this clone, and base qualities are not available.

Participants in the prospective study were enrolled through a virtual design, were aged roughly 18 to 95 years, and lived in about two dozen United States geographic areas. To assign participants to cohorts, the prospective study relied on clinical history that participants themselves reported in a screening survey and a study questionnaire. For ImmuneRACE Cohort 3, a participant was defined as recovered based on two consecutive negative NP/OP PCR tests, clearance by a healthcare professional, or resolution of symptoms. In the prospective study, whole blood, serum and a nasopharyngeal or oropharyngeal swab were collected from each participant by mobile phlebotomists. Over a roughly 2-month period, participants in the prospective study had the option of providing additional blood draws and questionnaires. Prospective study blood samples were shipped either frozen or at room temperature before DNA extraction.

CDR1 SGHVS and CDR2 FQNEAQ were looked up in the germline V gene. V drops 3 bases and J drops 3 bases, leaving 8 bases in between. The CDR3 runs 13 residues from the cysteine to the phenylalanine. Only the CDR3 DNA stays, 39 bases, in frame from base 1. TCRbeta CDR3 regions were amplified from genomic DNA using the immunoSEQ Assay, a bias-controlled multiplex PCR. The authors' pipeline ran thus. Within the assay, amplification of reference gene primers was used to estimate how many nucleated cells each sample contained. To quantify the absolute abundance of each unique TCRbeta CDR3 rearrangement, sequence reads were collapsed and filtered. For each sample, productive Simpson clonality was calculated as the square root of Simpson's diversity index across productive rearrangements. The table was pulled from immuneACCESS by TCRdb, which kept in-frame rearrangements only. Such tables lose some clones; where checked, under half of the loss comes from unresolved V genes, and the rest has no known cause. V and J calls and clone size follow that table, whereas D and trimming were derived from the DNA. This sample comprises some 250,000 clones, roughly 90% of them detected only once. In total, the top ten clones hold 8% to 10% of the sample.

Summary of the overall study and its limitations: Clinical and demographic metadata were provided uncurated, with the amount varying by source and participant.

The chain is made from TRBV7-8 and TRBJ1-1; confidence is insufficient to name the D gene. This receptor was taken from a man aged 40-49 years who had recovered from COVID-19. Specimen: PBMCs or T cells enriched from blood (not recorded which). The nucleotides read TGTGCCAGCAGCTTGTTGGGCCACACTGAAGCTTTCTTT. Protein translation: CASSLLGHTEAFF.